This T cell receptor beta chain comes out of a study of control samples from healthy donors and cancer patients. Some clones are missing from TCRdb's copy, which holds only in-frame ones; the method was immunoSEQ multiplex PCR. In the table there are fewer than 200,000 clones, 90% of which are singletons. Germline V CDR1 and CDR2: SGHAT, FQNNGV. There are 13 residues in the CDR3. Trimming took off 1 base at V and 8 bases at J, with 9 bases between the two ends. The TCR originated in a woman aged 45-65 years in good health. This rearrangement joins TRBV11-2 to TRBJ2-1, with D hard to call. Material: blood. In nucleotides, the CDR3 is TGTGCCAGCAGCTTAGGATGGGCCTATGAGCAGTTCTTC. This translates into CASSLGWAYEQFF.